The present T cell receptor beta chain was sequenced within a study of early T cells in non-severe SARS-CoV-2 infection (dated by TCRdb to the early 2020s). About the investigation overall: Because TCR sequencing was done on bulk RNA from unsorted whole blood, the alpha and beta chains could not be paired.

The study was a case-control design nested within a healthcare worker cohort in London, UK, with weekly nasopharyngeal swab PCR tests and blood sampling. Between 23 and 31 March 2020, the week of the UK lockdown, healthcare workers were enrolled and then followed up weekly for as long as 16 weeks. Comments on this clonotype: It lacks a known antigen. Per-base quality was not reported, and no clone a single base away is much larger than it.

General findings and caveats noted by the study authors: VDJdb matching was skewed toward anti-spike CD8 responses and likely underestimated virus-specific expansions by missing private and CD4 specificities.

The V end loses 3 bases and the J end loses 6 bases, and a stretch of 6 bases separates them. The germline V gene encodes CDR1 MNHEY and CDR2 SMNVEV (reference sequence). Inclusive of the bounding cysteine and phenylalanine, the CDR3 is 11 residues long. The read is trimmed to its CDR3 DNA, 33 bases read in frame from base 1. The library was produced with 5' RACE. Instrument on record: NextSeq 500. The TCR library protocol attached unique molecular identifiers to individual cDNA molecules to correct for sequencing error and PCR bias. Both TCR alpha and beta chains were sequenced, and tight co-correlation was observed between alpha and beta sequence abundances in each sample. In the source study's methods: V gene, J gene and CDR3 annotation of TCR sequences was performed with Decombinator V4. TCRs were defined as expanded if a significant change between any two time points was detected under a Poisson model with p below 0.0001. TCR abundances were normalised to the total number of TCRs sequenced per sample and expressed as counts per million. TRAV1-2 paired with TRAJ12, TRAJ20 or TRAJ33 defined MAIT TCRs, while TRAV10 paired with TRAJ18 defined iNKT TCRs. A search of VDJdb, accessed on 1 November 2021, was run for TCRs annotated to CMV, EBV and SARS-CoV-2, with TCRs annotated for multiple antigens excluded. The raw public data were reprocessed by TCRdb itself: fastp quality trimming at Q25, MiXCR clonotype calling, in-frame beta chains only. Rows matching on CDR3 protein sequence are summarized as one entry with the most common DNA and genes. The V and J calls were determined by TCRdb, not by the authors. This sample lists 100,000 to 150,000 distinct CDR3 sequences; about 15% were detected once. The ten largest clones add up to about a fifth of the sample.

Sequenced: whole blood. The sequence is built from TRBV27 and TRBJ2-7, with the D gene uncertain. This clonotype originated in an adult who was a healthcare worker with PCR-confirmed SARS-CoV-2 infection or an uninfected control (not recorded which). The CDR3 in this case is CASSLGSEQYF. The nucleotide sequence reads as follows: TGTGCCAGCAGTTTGGGTTCCGAGCAGTACTTC.